This T cell receptor beta chain was found in a study of T cell responses to AZD1222 COVID-19 vaccine (dated by TCRdb to the early 2020s). With respect to the entire study: Because spike-specific TCR depth and breadth did not differ between the two schedules, AZD1222 recipients who got a second dose at roughly 4 weeks were pooled with those who got a second dose at roughly 12 weeks. A total of 233 trial participants underwent TCR sequencing, of whom about 210 had received two doses of AZD1222 and around 26 had received two doses of the MenACWY control vaccine. Trial participants were enrolled into age subgroups of 18-55, 56-69 and 70-plus years, which contained about 150, 27 and 61 TCR-sequenced participants, respectively. Study-level results and caveats: Because no samples from the day 14 peak response were available, repertoires could be characterized only after the peak T cell response. CD4 TCRs associated with the vaccine covered the entire spike protein, and the dominant responses were in regions 160-218 and 743-854. After two AZD1222 doses, both the breadth and the depth of spike-specific TCRs were significantly higher than at day 0 and than in MenACWY recipients. Participants were mostly white British and included more females than males, and it was suggested by the authors that clonal diversity may have been underestimated. Conclusions about previously exposed vaccinees are limited because only a handful of AZD1222 recipients were SARS-CoV-2 seropositive at baseline. The 56-69-year group was small, and its depth increase did not reach significance, likely because of low power. Reportedly, close to half of the unique spike-specific TCRs recognized epitopes lying outside the regions that are mutated in the B.1.351 and B.1.1.7 variants.

The CDR3 regions of human TCRbeta chains were analyzed by immunosequencing. Processing in the source paper ran as follows. TCRs in the repertoires were compared against a reference library of SARS-CoV-2-specific TCRs that had been generated with the MIRA antigen-specificity platform. Breadth was defined as the fraction of unique TCRs that were SARS-CoV-2-associated, and depth was defined as the fraction of total T cells that were SARS-CoV-2-associated. Using the MIRA data, each spike-specific TCR was assigned both to the spike region to which the TCR was reactive and to a CD4 or CD8 class. Log10-transformed breadth and depth values were compared by one-way ANOVA with Sidak's multiple comparisons tests. In TCRdb, the immuneACCESS table is reduced to in-frame sequences with V and J assigned. These tables do not hold every clone; where another copy was compared, an unresolved V gene accounts for under half, and the others remain unexplained. That table supplies the V and J calls and clone size; D and trimming were determined from the DNA. The table for this sample lists tens of thousands of clones; roughly nine tenths of them were counted only once. 30% to 40% of the sample is taken by the ten largest.

Sequences SNHLY (CDR1) and FYNNEI (CDR2) are obtained from the germline V gene. V is cut back by 7 bases and J by 2 bases, with 5 bases in the junction unmatched. Spanning cysteine to phenylalanine, the CDR3 consists of 15 amino acids. CDR3 DNA is the only sequence kept; it has 45 bases, read in frame from the first base. The table lists this clone with a few counts. The antigen it recognizes is unknown. Base quality data are lacking; no much larger clone is found one base away. Sample time point, as interpreted from the label and publication: baseline before first vaccination. Samples from vaccinated people were obtained from the UK trials COV001 and COV002, which included a single-blind randomized controlled phase 2/3 trial of AZD1222 (ChAdOx1 nCoV-19) in healthy adults. Trial participant PBMC samples were collected at day 0 and day 28 after the second dose for TCRbeta chain sequencing.

The sequence came from an adult in good health. Here the sequenced sample was peripheral blood, taken on day 0 of AZD1222 vaccination. The chain uses TRBV2 and TRBJ1-2, with 12 bases in between that match TRBD1. The DNA sequence is TGTGCCAGCAAGGGACAGGGGGCCGTAAACTATGGCTACACCTTC. This gives the protein CASKGQGAVNYGYTF. The CDR3, completed at both ends by the reference TRBV2 and TRBJ1-2 genes, gives the full variable domain EPEVTQTPSHQVTQMGQEVILRCVPISNHLYFYWYRQILGQKVEFLVSFYNNEISEKSEIFDDQFSVERPDGSNFTLKIRSTKLEDSAMYFCASKGQGAVNYGYTFGSGTRLTVV.